Each of the 14 T cell receptor beta chains below was sequenced from the same sample in a study of CD8 T cells in Susac syndrome. Reverse transcription used about 0.45 to 1 ug RNA and random hexamers. One entry per CDR3 protein, called by TCRdb with MiXCR from the immunoSEQ multiplex PCR reads. The data contain some 240,000 distinct CDR3 sequences, about 96% of them singletons. Sequencing was done on a sample of CD4+ T cells from PBMCs. The receptors come from a human donor with Susac syndrome.

The chain combines TRBV20-1 with TRBJ1-1; D is uncertain. This CDR3 contains 13 residues. CDR1 and CDR2 (germline): DFQATT, SNEGSKA (reference sequence). The V and J ends lost 5 bases and 1 base respectively, with 11 bases between them. CDR3 DNA sequence: TGCAGTGCTGGCGGGCAGAAGAACACTGAAGCTTTCTTT. It specifies CSAGGQKNTEAFF.

This chain links TRBV7-2 with TRBJ2-3, with D perhaps being TRBD1 or TRBD2 (6 bases each). Germline V CDR1 and CDR2: SGHTA, FQGNSA. The CDR3 is made up of 14 amino acids. V was shortened by 4 bases and J by 5 bases, with 13 bases between the two germline ends. The CDR3 loop reads CASSYGGSGDTQYF. CDR3 in DNA: TGTGCCAGCAGCTACGGGGGCAGCGGAGATACGCAGTATTTT.

This chain connects TRBV25-1 to TRBJ2-7; 7 nucleotides match TRBD2. CDR3 length: 15 amino acids. V shed 2 bases and J 7 bases; nucleotides not matched to a gene: 11. Germline V lookup: CDR1 MGHDK, CDR2 SYGVNS. For the CDR3, the DNA is TGTGCCAGCAGTGAACAACAGCGGGGAGCTTGGGAGCAGTACTTC. Encoded protein: CASSEQQRGAWEQYF.

The CDR3 DNA follows: TGTGCCAGCAGCCCCAGGTCGAACACTGAAGCTTTCTTT. This codes for CASSPRSNTEAFF. The chain uses TRBV11-2 and TRBJ1-1; the D is unclear. Germline CDR1 and CDR2: SGHAT and FQNNGV. The CDR3 extends over 13 amino acids. The V gene lost 5 bases and the J gene lost 1 base, with 8 bases spanning the gap.

The chain combines TRBV20-1 with TRBJ2-1, with TRBD2 identical over 12 bases. V was pared by 6 bases and J by 9 bases, with 6 bases of the junction left unmatched. CDR3 size: 13 residues. Germline assignment: CDR1 DFQATT and CDR2 SNEGSKA (reference sequence). Here the CDR3 DNA reads TGCAGTGCGCGACTAGCGGGAGTTCGTGAGCAGTTCTTC. Translating it yields CSARLAGVREQFF.

The chain recombines TRBV29-1 with TRBJ2-5, with 11 bases aligning to TRBD1. The length of the CDR3 is 13 residues. Trimming took 6 bases from V and 4 from J; bases not matched to a gene: 4. From germline, CDR1 is SQVTM and CDR2 ANQGSEA. The CDR3 sequence is CSVRTGGRETQYF. Written as DNA, the CDR3 is TGCAGCGTCCGGACAGGGGGCCGAGAGACCCAGTACTTC.

The rearrangement uses TRBV5-1 and TRBJ2-2; the D is unclear. Germline-derived CDR1 and CDR2 are SGHRS and YFSETQ. Trimming took off 1 base at V and 8 bases at J, with 6 bases between the two ends. The CDR3 covers 12 residues. CDR3 in amino acids: CASSLNGGELFF. The CDR3 DNA reads as TGCGCCAGCAGCTTGAACGGGGGGGAGCTGTTTTTT.

The chain couples TRBV7-9 to TRBJ1-2, with 8 bases that match TRBD1. The germline V gene has CDR1 SEHNR and CDR2 FQNEAQ (reference sequence). The CDR3 loop spans 15 amino acids. The junction had 6 bases not matched to a gene; V was cut back by 4 bases and J by 2 bases. The CDR3 is CASSSTGDANYGYTF. The CDR3 DNA is TGTGCCAGCAGCTCGACAGGGGACGCGAACTATGGCTACACCTTC.

This clonotype came up a few times. The chain uses TRBV28 and TRBJ1-2, with 7 bases that match TRBD1. Germline CDR1 is MDHEN and CDR2 is SYDVKM. V was pared by 5 bases and J by 4 bases, with 7 bases of the junction left unmatched. CDR3 size: 14 residues. The CDR3 nucleotides read TGTGCCAGCAGTCTTACAGGGGTCGGCTATGGCTACACCTTC. Its protein product is CASSLTGVGYGYTF.

This clonotype appeared a single time. The chain recombines TRBV20-1 with TRBJ2-3; 8 bases line up with TRBD2. CDR3 length equals 13 residues. V dropped 5 bases and J dropped 5; count of bases not matched to a gene: 6. The V gene's germline CDR1 is DFQATT and CDR2 SNEGSKA (reference sequence). The CDR3 DNA sequence: TGCAGTGCTCAACCCAGCGGGAGAGATACGCAGTATTTT. This codes for CSAQPSGRDTQYF.

The chain carries TRBV15 and TRBJ1-3; D is unresolved. Per germline, CDR1 LNHNV and CDR2 YYDKDF (reference sequence). The CDR3 is 13 amino acids. The ends were cut back, 5 bases at V and 8 bases at J, with 13 bases in the middle. CDR3 coding DNA: TGTGCCACCAGCGAAACCCACCGGGACACCATATATTTT. It translates to CATSETHRDTIYF.

The J gene is TRBJ2-7, the V gene TRBV5-1; perhaps TRBD1 as D (6 bases). The CDR3 is 13 residues long. V was trimmed by 0 bases and J by 5 bases, leaving 9 bases between them. Germline V CDR1 and CDR2: SGHRS, YFSETQ. The CDR3 spells CASSLGDKDEQYF. In nucleotides, the CDR3 is TGCGCCAGCAGCTTGGGGGACAAAGACGAGCAGTACTTC.

V usage is TRBV21-1 and J usage is TRBJ2-7; the tabulated D call, TRBD1, remains unverified against the DNA. TRBV21-1 is assigned pseudogene status. The CDR3 runs to 15 residues. The DNA of the CDR3 is TGTGCCAGCAGCGCCCGGGACAGGAGCTCCTACGAGCAGTACTTC. Residues: CASSARDRSSYEQYF.

The rearrangement joins TRBV20-1 to TRBJ2-3; no firm D call. The CDR3 runs to 14 residues. Trimming left V 1 base short and J 7 bases short, with 15 bases between. CDR1 is DFQATT and CDR2 is SNEGSKA in the germline V gene (reference sequence). DNA of the CDR3: TGCAGTGCTAGAGTTGAACGTATTGGAAATACGCAGTATTTT. It is translated as CSARVERIGNTQYF.